Listed below are T cell receptor beta chains from one sample, sequenced in a study of cytomegalovirus exposure and HLA in healthy donors. Repertoires were generated with immunoSEQ multiplex PCR, while TCRdb's copy carries only in-frame clones and drops some. The data show around 120,000 clones, with just under 80% seen just once and approximately 1.7% held by the top ten. The sample was PBMCs. Receptor source: a woman in her forties in good health and CMV-seronegative. Each CDR3 is given with its conserved first and last residue. Fields, in order: J gene, D gene, clone size, V gene, CDR3 length, CDR3 DNA, CDR3 protein. D genes are given only for firm matches. Only some rows state a clone size, as once, few, many or a class for expanded clones.

TRBJ1-3,NA,NA,TRBV30,13,TGTGCCTGGAACAGGGACCTCGGAAACACCATATATTTT,CAWNRDLGNTIYF
TRBJ2-7,NA,NA,TRBV28,24,TGTGCCAGCAGTTCCTCTTTTGGACAGGGGGCTTCGGGACTAGCGAGATACCCGTCCTACGAGCAGTACTTC,CASSSSFGQGASGLARYPSYEQYF
TRBJ1-4,NA,NA,TRBV28,16,TGTGCCAGCAGTTTAAGTGCGCCAGGGGCCGGGGAAAAACTGTTTTTT,CASSLSAPGAGEKLFF
TRBJ2-1,NA,once,TRBV9,13,TGTGCCAGCAGCGAGCTCGTTATCGGTGAGCAGTTCTTC,CASSELVIGEQFF
TRBJ2-7,TRBD1,NA,TRBV7-8,15,TGTGCCAGCAGCTTAACGGACAGGGGGGGGTACGAGCAGTACTTC,CASSLTDRGGYEQYF
TRBJ1-2,NA,NA,TRBV5-4,14,TGTGCCAGCAGCTTGGGCGGGGCTAACTATGGCTACACCTTC,CASSLGGANYGYTF
TRBJ2-1,TRBD2,NA,TRBV6-1,17,TGTGCCAGCAGTGCTCTCTTGAGACTAGCGGGGGGCAATGAGCAGTTCTTC,CASSALLRLAGGNEQFF
TRBJ2-3,NA,NA,TRBV29-1,13,TGCAGCGTCACCGAGGATAACACAGATACGCAGTATTTT,CSVTEDNTDTQYF
TRBJ2-2,NA,NA,TRBV2,16,TGTGCCAGCAGTGAAATTAGCGTTTCGAACACCGGGGAGCTGTTTTTT,CASSEISVSNTGELFF
TRBJ2-5,NA,NA,TRBV18,14,TGTGCCAGCTCCCCACGGGGCGATACAGAGACCCAGTACTTC,CASSPRGDTETQYF
TRBJ2-5,TRBD2,NA,TRBV9,16,TGTGCCAGCAGCTCTATAGCGGGGGCGTACCAAGAGACCCAGTACTTC,CASSSIAGAYQETQYF
TRBJ1-3,TRBD1,NA,TRBV18,14,TGTGCCAGCTCTCAGACAGGGTCTGGAAACACCATATATTTT,CASSQTGSGNTIYF
TRBJ2-2,NA,NA,TRBV7-2,17,TGTGCCAGCACCGCACTTCGCCGGCCGGGAACCACCGGGGAGCTGTTTTTT,CASTALRRPGTTGELFF
TRBJ1-1,NA,NA,TRBV5-1,13,TGCGCCAGCAGTTCCCAGGTTAACACTGAAGCTTTCTTT,CASSSQVNTEAFF
TRBJ2-1,TRBD2,NA,TRBV27,14,TGTGCCAGCAGTCGCCCTAGCGGGAGCAATGAGCAGTTCTTC,CASSRPSGSNEQFF
TRBJ2-1,TRBD2,NA,TRBV5-4,15,TGTGCCAGCAGCTTTGGAGGGAGGGCCCTGGGTGAGCAGTTCTTC,CASSFGGRALGEQFF
TRBJ2-1,TRBD1,NA,TRBV9,12,TGTGCCAGCAGCGGGGACAGCCTTGAGCAGTTCTTC,CASSGDSLEQFF
TRBJ2-3,NA,NA,TRBV7-9,11,TGTGCCAGCAGTGAGACAGATACGCAGTATTTT,CASSETDTQYF
TRBJ2-1,TRBD2,NA,TRBV10-3,13,TGTGCCATCAGGCTAGCGGCGAACAATGAGCAGTTCTTC,CAIRLAANNEQFF
TRBJ1-2,NA,NA,TRBV29-1,17,TGCAGCGTTGAAGATCTAGTTCGAGGGGGAGACGCCTATGGCTACACCTTC,CSVEDLVRGGDAYGYTF
TRBJ2-5,TRBD2,NA,TRBV15,15,TGTGCCACCAGCAAAGCGGGAGGGCCGGGGGAGACCCAGTACTTC,CATSKAGGPGETQYF
TRBJ2-7,TRBD1,NA,TRBV5-6,15,TGTGCCAGCAGCTCCGAGGGGACAGGGGCTTACGAGCAGTACTTC,CASSSEGTGAYEQYF
TRBJ1-2,NA,once,TRBV5-4,15,TGTGCCAGCAGCTTGGTACGGGGGGCTGACTATGGCTACACCTTC,CASSLVRGADYGYTF
TRBJ1-1,NA,NA,TRBV5-1,15,TGCGCCAGCAGCCCGGCGGGGGCCAAGAACACTGAAGCTTTCTTT,CASSPAGAKNTEAFF
TRBJ1-1,TRBD1,NA,TRBV5-1,15,TGCGCCAGCAGCGCCATGGACAGGGAGGGGACTGAAGCTTTCTTT,CASSAMDREGTEAFF
TRBJ2-7,NA,NA,TRBV28,17,TGTGCCAGCACCGTAGGGGCGTATCGACGGAGTACCTACGAGCAGTACTTC,CASTVGAYRRSTYEQYF
TRBJ1-2,TRBD1,NA,TRBV30,14,TGTGCCTGGAGTGTACATCGACAGGGGGGTGGCTACACCTTC,CAWSVHRQGGGYTF
TRBJ2-5,NA,NA,TRBV18,13,TGTGCCAGCTCACCGGGCGCAGAAGAGACCCAGTACTTC,CASSPGAEETQYF
TRBJ1-6,NA,few,TRBV19,13,TGTGCCAGTAGTATACTCCTTAATTCACCCCTCCACTTT,CASSILLNSPLHF
TRBJ2-7,TRBD2,NA,TRBV27,13,TGTGCCAGCAAATCGGGACTAGCCTACGAGCAGTACTTC,CASKSGLAYEQYF
TRBJ2-5,NA,NA,TRBV7-6,16,TGTGCCAGCAGCTTCGGCGGGATTGGGCCCCAAGAGACCCAGTACTTC,CASSFGGIGPQETQYF
TRBJ1-1,NA,NA,TRBV2,15,TGTGCCAGCAGTTGGACAGTAGACATGAACACTGAAGCTTTCTTT,CASSWTVDMNTEAFF
TRBJ1-5,NA,NA,TRBV7-8,14,TGTGCCAGCAGCCCGGGGGGTTTAGGTCAGCCCCAGCATTTT,CASSPGGLGQPQHF
TRBJ2-7,NA,NA,TRBV7-6,17,TGTGCCAGCAGCTTAGGGGCAGCTATGACGGGGATGGACGAGCAGTACTTC,CASSLGAAMTGMDEQYF
TRBJ2-2,TRBD2,NA,TRBV7-2,15,TGTGCCAGCAGCTCCCTAGCGGGGGATGGAGGGGAGCTGTTTTTT,CASSSLAGDGGELFF
TRBJ2-7,TRBD2,NA,TRBV30,12,TGTGCCTGTAGCGGGATCTCCTACGAGCAGTACTTC,CACSGISYEQYF
TRBJ2-2,TRBD2,NA,TRBV27,15,TGTGCCAGCAGATCCTCGACTAGCTGGTCCGGGGAGCTGTTTTTT,CASRSSTSWSGELFF
TRBJ2-1,NA,few,TRBV29-1,16,TGCAGCGCTGACATGCCTGGAGCGAGATTTTACAATGAGCAGTTCTTC,CSADMPGARFYNEQFF
TRBJ2-3,NA,NA,TRBV28,14,TGTGCCAGCAGTTCCGCGCCTAGCACAGATACGCAGTATTTT,CASSSAPSTDTQYF
TRBJ1-1,TRBD1,NA,TRBV27,17,TGTGCCAGCAGTCCCCCGGGACAGCTAAGTTTGAACACTGAAGCTTTCTTT,CASSPPGQLSLNTEAFF
TRBJ2-1,TRBD2,few,TRBV14,16,TGTGCCAGCAGCCTCCAGGGACTAGCAACCTACAATGAGCAGTTCTTC,CASSLQGLATYNEQFF
TRBJ2-1,TRBD2,once,TRBV7-9,15,TGTGCCAGCAGCTTAGTTAGCGGGGGTCACAATGAGCAGTTCTTC,CASSLVSGGHNEQFF
TRBJ1-1,NA,NA,TRBV18,15,TGTGCCAGCTCACCGGCCGCGCTGACGGGCACTGAAGCTTTCTTT,CASSPAALTGTEAFF
TRBJ2-1,NA,once,TRBV9,12,TGTGCCAGCAGCGTAGTCCCGAATGAGCAGTTCTTC,CASSVVPNEQFF
TRBJ2-5,TRBD1,NA,TRBV28,13,TGTGCCAGCAGTCCCCGGACAGGGGATATGCAGTACTTC,CASSPRTGDMQYF
TRBJ2-5,TRBD2,NA,TRBV30,14,TGTGCCTGGACTAGCGGGAGTAAGGGAGAGACCCAGTACTTC,CAWTSGSKGETQYF
TRBJ1-4,TRBD1,NA,TRBV27,16,TGTGCCAGCAGTTTAGGGACAGGTAGCATTAATGAAAAACTGTTTTTT,CASSLGTGSINEKLFF
TRBJ2-5,NA,NA,TRBV25-1,11,TGTGCCAGCAGTCAAGCGGCCACCCGGTACTTC,CASSQAATRYF
TRBJ1-2,NA,NA,TRBV27,18,TGTGCCAGCAGTTTATCCCCAGTTAAGTCAGGCTTGAATTGTGGCTACACCTTC,CASSLSPVKSGLNCGYTF
TRBJ1-2,TRBD1,NA,TRBV7-9,16,TGTGCCAGCAACGACCTGCGGACAGGGGGGATCTATGGCTACACCTTC,CASNDLRTGGIYGYTF
TRBJ2-2,TRBD2,NA,TRBV2,15,TGTGCCAGCAGGCCACTAGCGGCGAACACCGGGGAGCTGTTTTTT,CASRPLAANTGELFF
TRBJ1-4,TRBD1,NA,TRBV30,14,TGTGCCTGGAGGGGGACAGCCCGTAATGAAAAACTGTTTTTT,CAWRGTARNEKLFF
TRBJ2-1,NA,NA,TRBV5-6,16,TGTGCCAGCAGCTTGGGCGGATCACAAGTCTACAATGAGCAGTTCTTC,CASSLGGSQVYNEQFF
TRBJ1-5,NA,NA,TRBV28,14,TGTGCCAGCAGTTTGAGTCAGGGATTCGAGCCCCAGCATTTT,CASSLSQGFEPQHF
TRBJ2-1,NA,NA,TRBV21-1,15,TGTGCCAGCAGCGCGGGACGGAAAAGCAACAATGAGCAGTTCTTC,CASSAGRKSNNEQFF